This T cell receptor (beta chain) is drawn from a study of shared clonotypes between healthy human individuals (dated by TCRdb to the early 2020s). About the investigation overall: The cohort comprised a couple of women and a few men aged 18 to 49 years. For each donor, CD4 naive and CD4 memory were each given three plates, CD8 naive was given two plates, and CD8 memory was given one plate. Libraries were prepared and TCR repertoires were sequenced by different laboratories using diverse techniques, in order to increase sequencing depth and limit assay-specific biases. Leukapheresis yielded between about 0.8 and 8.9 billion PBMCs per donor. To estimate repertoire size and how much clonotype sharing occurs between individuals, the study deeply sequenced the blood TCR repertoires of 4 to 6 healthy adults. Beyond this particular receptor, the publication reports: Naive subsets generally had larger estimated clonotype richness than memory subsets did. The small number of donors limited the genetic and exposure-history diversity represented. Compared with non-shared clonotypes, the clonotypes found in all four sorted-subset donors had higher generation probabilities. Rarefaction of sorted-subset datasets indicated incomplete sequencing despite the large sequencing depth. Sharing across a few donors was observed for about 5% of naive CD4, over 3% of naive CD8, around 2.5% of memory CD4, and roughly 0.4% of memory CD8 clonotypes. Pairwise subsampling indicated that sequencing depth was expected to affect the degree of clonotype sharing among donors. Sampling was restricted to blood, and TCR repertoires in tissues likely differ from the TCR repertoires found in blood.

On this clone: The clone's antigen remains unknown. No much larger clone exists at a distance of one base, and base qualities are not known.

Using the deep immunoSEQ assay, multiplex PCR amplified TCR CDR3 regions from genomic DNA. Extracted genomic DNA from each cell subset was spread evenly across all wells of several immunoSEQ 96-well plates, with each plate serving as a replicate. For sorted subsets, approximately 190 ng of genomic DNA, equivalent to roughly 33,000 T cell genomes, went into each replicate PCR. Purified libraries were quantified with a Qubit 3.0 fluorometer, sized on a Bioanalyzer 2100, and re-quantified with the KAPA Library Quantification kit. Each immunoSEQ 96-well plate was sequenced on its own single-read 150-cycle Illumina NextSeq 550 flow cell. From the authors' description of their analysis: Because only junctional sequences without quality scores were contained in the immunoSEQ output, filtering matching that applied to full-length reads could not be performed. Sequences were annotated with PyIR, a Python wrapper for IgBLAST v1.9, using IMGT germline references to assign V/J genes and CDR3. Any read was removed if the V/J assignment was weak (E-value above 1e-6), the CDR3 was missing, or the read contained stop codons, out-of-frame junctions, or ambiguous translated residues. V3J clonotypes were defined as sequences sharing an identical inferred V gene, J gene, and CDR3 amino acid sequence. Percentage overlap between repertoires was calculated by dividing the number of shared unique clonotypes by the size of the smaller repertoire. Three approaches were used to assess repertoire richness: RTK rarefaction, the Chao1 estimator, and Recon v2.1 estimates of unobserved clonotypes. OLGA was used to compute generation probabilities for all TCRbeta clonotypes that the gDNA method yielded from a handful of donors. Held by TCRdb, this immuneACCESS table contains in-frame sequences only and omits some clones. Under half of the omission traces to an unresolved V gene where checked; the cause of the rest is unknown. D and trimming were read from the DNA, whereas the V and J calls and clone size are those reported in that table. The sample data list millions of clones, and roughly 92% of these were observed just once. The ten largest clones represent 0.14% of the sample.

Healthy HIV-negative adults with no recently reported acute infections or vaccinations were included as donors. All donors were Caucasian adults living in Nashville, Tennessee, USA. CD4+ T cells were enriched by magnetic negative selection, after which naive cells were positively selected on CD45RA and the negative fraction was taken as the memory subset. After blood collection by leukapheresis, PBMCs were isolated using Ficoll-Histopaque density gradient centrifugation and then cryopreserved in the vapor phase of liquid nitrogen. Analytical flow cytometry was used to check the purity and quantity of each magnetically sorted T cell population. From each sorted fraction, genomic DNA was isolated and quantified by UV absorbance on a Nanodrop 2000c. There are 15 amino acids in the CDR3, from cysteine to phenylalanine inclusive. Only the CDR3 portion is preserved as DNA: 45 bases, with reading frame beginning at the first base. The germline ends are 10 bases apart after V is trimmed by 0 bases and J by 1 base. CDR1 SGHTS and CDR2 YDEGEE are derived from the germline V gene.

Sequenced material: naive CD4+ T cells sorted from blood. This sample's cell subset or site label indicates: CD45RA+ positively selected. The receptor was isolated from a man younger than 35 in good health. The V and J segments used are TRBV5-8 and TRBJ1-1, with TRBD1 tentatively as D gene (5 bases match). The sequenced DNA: TGTGCCAGCAGCTTGGAGTGGGGGACGAACACTGAAGCTTTCTTT. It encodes CASSLEWGTNTEAFF.